This T cell receptor (beta chain) was recorded in a study of shared clonotypes between healthy human individuals. Study-level information: Per-donor plates numbered three CD4 naive, three CD4 memory, two CD8 naive and one CD8 memory. General study findings and limits: Read depth was anticipated to influence clonotype sharing among donors.

The CDR3 runs to 17 residues. V was pared by 0 bases and J by 9 bases, with 13 bases of the junction left unmatched. The germline gives CDR1 SGDLS, CDR2 YYNGEE. Naive CD8 cells, CD45RO-negative and positively selected for CCR7, excluded terminally differentiated effector memory CD45RA+ cells. Study donors comprised healthy, HIV-negative adults devoid of recent acute infection or vaccination. Those who donated, Caucasian adults without exception, all lived in Nashville, Tennessee. Some clones are missing from TCRdb's copy, which holds only in-frame ones; the method was immunoSEQ multiplex PCR. In the table there are about 870,000 clones, 92% of which are singletons. Regarding this clone: The antigen is not known.

This TCR was sampled from a man aged 25 to 45 in good health. The chain is built from TRBV9 and TRBJ2-1; 9 nucleotides match TRBD2. The sequenced sample was naive CD8+ T cells sorted from blood. This CDR3 reads CASSVEFAGGAFSEQFF. Written as DNA, the CDR3 is TGTGCCAGCAGCGTAGAATTCGCGGGAGGGGCCTTTTCTGAGCAGTTCTTC.